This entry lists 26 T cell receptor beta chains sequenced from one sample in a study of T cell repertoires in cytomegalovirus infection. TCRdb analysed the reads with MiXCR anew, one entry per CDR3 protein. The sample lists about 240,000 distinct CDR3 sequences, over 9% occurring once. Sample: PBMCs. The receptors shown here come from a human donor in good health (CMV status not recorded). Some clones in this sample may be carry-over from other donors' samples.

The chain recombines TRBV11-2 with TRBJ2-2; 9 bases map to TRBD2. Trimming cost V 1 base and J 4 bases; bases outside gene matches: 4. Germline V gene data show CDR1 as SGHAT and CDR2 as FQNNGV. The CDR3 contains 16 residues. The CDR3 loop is CASSLAAGGPTGELFF. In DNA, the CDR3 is TGTGCCAGCAGCTTAGCGGCGGGAGGGCCCACCGGGGAGCTGTTTTTT.

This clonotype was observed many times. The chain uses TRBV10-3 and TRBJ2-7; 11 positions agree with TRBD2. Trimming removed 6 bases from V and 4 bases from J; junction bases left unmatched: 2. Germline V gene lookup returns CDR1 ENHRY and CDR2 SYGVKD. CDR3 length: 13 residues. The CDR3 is CAISRTSGYEQYF. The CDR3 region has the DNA TGTGCCATCAGCCGGACTAGCGGGTACGAGCAGTACTTC.

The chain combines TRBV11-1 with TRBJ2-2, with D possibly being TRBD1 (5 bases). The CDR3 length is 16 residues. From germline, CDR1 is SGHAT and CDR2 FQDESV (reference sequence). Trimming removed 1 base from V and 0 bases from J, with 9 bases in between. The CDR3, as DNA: TGTGCCAGCAGCTTAGAGGCAGGGACGAACACCGGGGAGCTGTTTTTT. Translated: CASSLEAGTNTGELFF.

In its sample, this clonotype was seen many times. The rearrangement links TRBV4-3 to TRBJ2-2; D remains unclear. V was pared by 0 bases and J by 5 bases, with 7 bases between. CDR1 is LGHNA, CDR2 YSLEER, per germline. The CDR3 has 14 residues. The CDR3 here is CASSQDELTGELFF. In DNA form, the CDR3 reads TGCGCCAGCAGCCAAGATGAGCTGACCGGGGAGCTGTTTTTT.

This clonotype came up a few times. The CDR3 DNA is TGTGCCAGCAGCCCTCGCGCGGGAGACTATGGCTACACCTTC. Translating gives CASSPRAGDYGYTF. The rearrangement joins TRBV7-3 to TRBJ1-2; no clear D gene. Germline CDR1 reads SGHTA; CDR2 reads FQGTGA. Trimming took 5 bases from V and 3 from J, leaving 13 bases between them. This CDR3 has 14 amino acids.

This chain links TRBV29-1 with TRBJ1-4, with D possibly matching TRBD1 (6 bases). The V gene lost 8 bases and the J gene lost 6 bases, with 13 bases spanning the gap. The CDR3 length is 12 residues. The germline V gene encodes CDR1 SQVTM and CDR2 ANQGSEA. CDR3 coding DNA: TGCAGCATCGGGGGCGAAGATGAAAAACTGTTTTTT. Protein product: CSIGGEDEKLFF.

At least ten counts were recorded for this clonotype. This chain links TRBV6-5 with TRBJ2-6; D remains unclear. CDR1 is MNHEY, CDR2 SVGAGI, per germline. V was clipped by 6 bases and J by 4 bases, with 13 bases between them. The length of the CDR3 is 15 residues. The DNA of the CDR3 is TGTGCCAGCAGATTACAGCCACTCGGGGCCAACGTCCTGACTTTC. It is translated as CASRLQPLGANVLTF.

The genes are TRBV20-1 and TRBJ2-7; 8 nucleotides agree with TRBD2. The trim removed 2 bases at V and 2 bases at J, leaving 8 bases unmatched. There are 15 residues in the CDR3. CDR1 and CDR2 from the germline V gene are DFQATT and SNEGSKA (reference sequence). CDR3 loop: CSARPGLAGAYEQYF. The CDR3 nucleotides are TGCAGTGCTAGACCCGGGCTAGCGGGCGCCTACGAGCAGTACTTC.

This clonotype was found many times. CDR3 residues: CASSLGPRGPQETQYF. Here the CDR3 DNA reads TGTGCCAGCAGCTTGGGCCCGCGGGGGCCCCAAGAGACCCAGTACTTC. V and J are TRBV7-2 and TRBJ2-5; TRBD2 is a possible D gene (7 bases). V was clipped by 3 bases and J by 1 base, with 15 bases between them. The germline V gene has CDR1 SGHTA and CDR2 FQGNSA. The CDR3 is made up of 16 amino acids.

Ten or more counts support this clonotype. The CDR3 sequence is CASSWTGYEQYF. In DNA form, the CDR3 reads TGTGCCAGCAGCTGGACAGGTTACGAGCAGTACTTC. V gene TRBV7-2 combines with J gene TRBJ2-7; 7 nucleotides align to TRBD1. The CDR3 contains 12 residues. The junction had 1 base not matched to a gene; V was cut back by 4 bases and J by 4 bases. Germline V CDR1 and CDR2: SGHTA, FQGNSA.

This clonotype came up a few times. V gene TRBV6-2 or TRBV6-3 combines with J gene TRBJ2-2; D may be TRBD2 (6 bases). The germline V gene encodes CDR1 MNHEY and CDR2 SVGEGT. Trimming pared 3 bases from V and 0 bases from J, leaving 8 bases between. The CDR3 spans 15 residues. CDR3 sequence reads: CASSYAGPNTGELFF. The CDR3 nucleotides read TGTGCCAGCAGTTATGCGGGACCGAACACCGGGGAGCTGTTTTTT.

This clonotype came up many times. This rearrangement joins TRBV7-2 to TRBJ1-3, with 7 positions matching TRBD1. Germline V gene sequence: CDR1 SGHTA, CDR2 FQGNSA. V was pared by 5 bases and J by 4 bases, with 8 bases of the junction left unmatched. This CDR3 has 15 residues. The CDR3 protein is CASSKDRAAGNTIYF. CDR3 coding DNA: TGTGCCAGCAGCAAAGACAGGGCTGCCGGAAACACCATATATTTT.

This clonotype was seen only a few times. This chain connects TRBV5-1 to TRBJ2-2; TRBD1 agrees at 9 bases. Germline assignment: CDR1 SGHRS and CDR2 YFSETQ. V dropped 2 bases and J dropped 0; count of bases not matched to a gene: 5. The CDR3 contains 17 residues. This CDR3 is CASSFGRQGANTGELFF. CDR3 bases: TGCGCCAGCAGCTTTGGGAGACAGGGGGCGAACACCGGGGAGCTGTTTTTT. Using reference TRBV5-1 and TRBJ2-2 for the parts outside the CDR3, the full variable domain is KAGVTQTPRYLIKTRGQQVTLSCSPISGHRSVSWYQQTPGQGLQFLFEYFSETQRNKGNFPGRFSGRQFSNSRSEMNVSTLELGDSALYLCASSFGRQGANTGELFFGEGSRLTVL.

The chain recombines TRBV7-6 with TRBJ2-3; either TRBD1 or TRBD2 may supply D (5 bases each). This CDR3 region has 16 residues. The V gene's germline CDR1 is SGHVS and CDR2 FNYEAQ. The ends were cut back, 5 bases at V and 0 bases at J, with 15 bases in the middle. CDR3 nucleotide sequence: TGTGCCAGCAGCCCAGGGCCGCCGGGGAGCACAGATACGCAGTATTTT. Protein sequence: CASSPGPPGSTDTQYF. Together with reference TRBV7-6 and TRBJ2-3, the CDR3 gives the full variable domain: GAGVSQSPRYKVTKRGQDVALRCDPISGHVSLYWYRQALGQGPEFLTYFNYEAQQDKSGLPNDRFSAERPEGSISTLTIQRTEQRDSAMYRCASSPGPPGSTDTQYFGPGTRLTVL.

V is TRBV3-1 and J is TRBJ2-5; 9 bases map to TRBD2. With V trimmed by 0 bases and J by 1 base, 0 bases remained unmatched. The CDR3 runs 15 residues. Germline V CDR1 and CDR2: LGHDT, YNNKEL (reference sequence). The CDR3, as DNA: TGTGCCAGCAGCCAAGAGGGACTAGCCCAAGAGACCCAGTACTTC. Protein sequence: CASSQEGLAQETQYF.

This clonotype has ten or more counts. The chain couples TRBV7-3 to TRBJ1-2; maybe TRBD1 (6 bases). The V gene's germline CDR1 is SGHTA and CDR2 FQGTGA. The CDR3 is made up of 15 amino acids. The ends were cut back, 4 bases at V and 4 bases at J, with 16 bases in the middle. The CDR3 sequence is CASSSIPGQAYGYTF. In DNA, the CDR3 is TGTGCCAGCAGCTCTATACCGGGACAAGCCTATGGCTACACCTTC.

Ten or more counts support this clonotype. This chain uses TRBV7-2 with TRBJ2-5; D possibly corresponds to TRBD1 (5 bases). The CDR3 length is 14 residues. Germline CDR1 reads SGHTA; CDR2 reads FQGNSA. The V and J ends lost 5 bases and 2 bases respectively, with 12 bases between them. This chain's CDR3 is CASSPDSFQETQYF. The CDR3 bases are TGTGCCAGCAGCCCCGACAGCTTTCAAGAGACCCAGTACTTC.

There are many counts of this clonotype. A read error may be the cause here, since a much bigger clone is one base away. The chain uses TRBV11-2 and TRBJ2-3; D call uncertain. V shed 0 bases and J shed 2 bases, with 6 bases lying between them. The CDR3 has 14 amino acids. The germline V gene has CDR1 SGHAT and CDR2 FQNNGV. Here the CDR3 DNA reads TGTGCCAGCAGCTTAGATCTTGTCACAGATACGCAGTATTTT. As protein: CASSLDLVTDTQYF.

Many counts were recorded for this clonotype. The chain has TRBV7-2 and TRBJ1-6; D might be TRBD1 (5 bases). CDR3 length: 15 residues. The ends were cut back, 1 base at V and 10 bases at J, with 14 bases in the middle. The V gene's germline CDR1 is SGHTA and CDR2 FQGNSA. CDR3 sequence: CASSLGPPGQSPLHF. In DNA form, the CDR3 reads TGTGCCAGCAGCTTAGGCCCCCCAGGGCAATCACCCCTCCACTTT.

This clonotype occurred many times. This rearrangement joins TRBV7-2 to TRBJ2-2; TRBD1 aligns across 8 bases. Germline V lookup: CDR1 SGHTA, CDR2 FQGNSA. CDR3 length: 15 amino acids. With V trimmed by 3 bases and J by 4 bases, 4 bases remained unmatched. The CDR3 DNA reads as TGTGCCAGCAGCTTCCGGGACAGGCGCACCGGGGAGCTGTTTTTT. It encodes CASSFRDRRTGELFF.

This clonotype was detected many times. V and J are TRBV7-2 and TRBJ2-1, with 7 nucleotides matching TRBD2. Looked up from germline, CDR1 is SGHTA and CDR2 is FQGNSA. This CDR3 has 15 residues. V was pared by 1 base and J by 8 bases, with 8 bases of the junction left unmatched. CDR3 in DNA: TGTGCCAGCAGCTTAGGCGGCGGGGGAAACTATGAGCAGTTCTTC. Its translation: CASSLGGGGNYEQFF.

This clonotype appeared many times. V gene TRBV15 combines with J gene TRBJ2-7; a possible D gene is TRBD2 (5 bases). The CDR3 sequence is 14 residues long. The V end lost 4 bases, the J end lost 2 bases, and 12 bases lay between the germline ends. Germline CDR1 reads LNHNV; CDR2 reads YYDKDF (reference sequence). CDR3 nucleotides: TGTGCCACCAGCAAGTCCCCCGGGACCTACGAGCAGTACTTC. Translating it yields CATSKSPGTYEQYF.

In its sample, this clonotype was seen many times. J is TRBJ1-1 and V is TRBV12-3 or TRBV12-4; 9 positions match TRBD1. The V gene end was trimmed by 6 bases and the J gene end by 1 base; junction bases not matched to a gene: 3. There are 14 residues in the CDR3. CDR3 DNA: TGTGCCAGCAGGTCACAGGGGGCGAACACTGAAGCTTTCTTT. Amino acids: CASRSQGANTEAFF.

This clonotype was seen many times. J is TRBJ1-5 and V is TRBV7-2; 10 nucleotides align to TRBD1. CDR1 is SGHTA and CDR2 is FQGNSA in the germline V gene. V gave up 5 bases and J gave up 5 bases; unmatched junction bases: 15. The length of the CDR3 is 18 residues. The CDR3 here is CASSVRAPGQGIYQPQHF. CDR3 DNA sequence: TGTGCCAGCAGCGTCCGCGCCCCGGGACAGGGGATCTATCAGCCCCAGCATTTT.

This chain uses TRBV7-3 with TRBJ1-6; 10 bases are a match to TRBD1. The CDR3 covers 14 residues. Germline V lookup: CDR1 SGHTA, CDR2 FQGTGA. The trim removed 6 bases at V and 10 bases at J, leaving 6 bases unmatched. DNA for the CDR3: TGTGCCAGCAGATTGGACAGGGGGAACTCACCCCTCCACTTT. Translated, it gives CASRLDRGNSPLHF.

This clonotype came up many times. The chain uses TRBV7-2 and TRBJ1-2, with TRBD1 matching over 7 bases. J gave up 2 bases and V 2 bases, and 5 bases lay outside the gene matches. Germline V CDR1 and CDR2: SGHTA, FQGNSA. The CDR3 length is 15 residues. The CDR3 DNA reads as TGTGCCAGCAGCTTAAATAAGGGGGCAAACTATGGCTACACCTTC. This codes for CASSLNKGANYGYTF.